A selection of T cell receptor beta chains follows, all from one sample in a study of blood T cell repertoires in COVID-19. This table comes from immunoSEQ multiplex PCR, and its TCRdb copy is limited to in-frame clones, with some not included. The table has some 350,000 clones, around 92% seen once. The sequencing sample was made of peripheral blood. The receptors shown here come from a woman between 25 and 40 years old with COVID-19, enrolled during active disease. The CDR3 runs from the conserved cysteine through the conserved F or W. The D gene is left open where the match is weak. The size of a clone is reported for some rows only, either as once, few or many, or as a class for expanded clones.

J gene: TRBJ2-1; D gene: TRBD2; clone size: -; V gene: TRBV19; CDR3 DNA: TGTGCCAGTAGTATGGTGTCGGGAGGTAGCAATGAGCAGTTCTTC; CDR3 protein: CASSMVSGGSNEQFF
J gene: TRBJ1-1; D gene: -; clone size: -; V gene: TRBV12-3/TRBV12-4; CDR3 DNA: TGTGCCAGCAGCCTCAGGTCTGAAGCTTTCTTT; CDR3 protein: CASSLRSEAFF
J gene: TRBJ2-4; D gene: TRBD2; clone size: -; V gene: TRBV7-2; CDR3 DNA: TGTGCCAGCAGCCCGCTTCCGGGAGGGAACAAAAACATTCAGTACTTC; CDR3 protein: CASSPLPGGNKNIQYF
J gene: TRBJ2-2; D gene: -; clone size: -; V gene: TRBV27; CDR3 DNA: TGTGCCAGCAGTTTAGCCAGGCCCACCGGGGAGCTGTTTTTT; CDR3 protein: CASSLARPTGELFF
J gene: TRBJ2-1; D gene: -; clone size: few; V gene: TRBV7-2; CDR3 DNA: TGTGCCAGCAGCTTATCCAGAAACAATGAGCAGTTCTTC; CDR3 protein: CASSLSRNNEQFF
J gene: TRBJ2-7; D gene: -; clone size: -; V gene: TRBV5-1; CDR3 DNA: TGCGCCAGCAATCTCGTAGACAGGCCCTACGAGCAGTACTTC; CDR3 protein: CASNLVDRPYEQYF
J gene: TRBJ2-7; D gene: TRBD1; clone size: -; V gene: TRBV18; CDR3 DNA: TGTGCCAGCTCACCTCCGGGACAGGGTTACGAGCAGTACTTC; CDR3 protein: CASSPPGQGYEQYF
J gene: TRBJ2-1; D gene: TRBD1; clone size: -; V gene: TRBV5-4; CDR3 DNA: TGTGCCAGCAGCTTGGGAGGGACAGGGGGCTTGGTAGCGGGAGACGTCTTC; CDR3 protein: CASSLGGTGGLVAGDVF
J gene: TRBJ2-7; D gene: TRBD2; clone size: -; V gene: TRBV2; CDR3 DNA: TGTGCCAGCTCGGGACTAGCGGGGGGCACCTACGAGCAGTACTTC; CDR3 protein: CASSGLAGGTYEQYF
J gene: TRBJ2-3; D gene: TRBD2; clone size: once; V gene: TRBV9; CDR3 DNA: TGTGCCAGCAGCGTAGCCGGACTAGCGGGAGATACGCAGTATTTT; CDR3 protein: CASSVAGLAGDTQYF
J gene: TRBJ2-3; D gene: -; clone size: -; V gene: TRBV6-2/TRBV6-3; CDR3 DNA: TGTGCCAGCAGTTTGGGGCTCGCAGATACGCAGTATTTT; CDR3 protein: CASSLGLADTQYF
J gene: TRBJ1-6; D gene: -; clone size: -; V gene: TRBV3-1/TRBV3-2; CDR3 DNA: TGTGCCAGCAGCCAAGATTCGGGCAGGACTTCAACTAATTCACCCCTCCACTTT; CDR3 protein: CASSQDSGRTSTNSPLHF
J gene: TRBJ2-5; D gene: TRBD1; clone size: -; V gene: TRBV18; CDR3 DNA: TGTGCCAGCTCACCGACCCGGACAGGGGATCGAGAGACCCAGTACTTC; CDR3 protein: CASSPTRTGDRETQYF
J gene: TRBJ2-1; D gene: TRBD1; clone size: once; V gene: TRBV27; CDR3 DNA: TGTGCCAGCAGTCCTATCTGGACAGGGAATGGAAACAATGAGCAGTTCTTC; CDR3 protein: CASSPIWTGNGNNEQFF
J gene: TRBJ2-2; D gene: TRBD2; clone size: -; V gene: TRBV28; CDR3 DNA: TGTGCCAGCAGGGGGAGTGGGAGGGCGAACACCGGGGAGCTGTTTTTT; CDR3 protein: CASRGSGRANTGELFF
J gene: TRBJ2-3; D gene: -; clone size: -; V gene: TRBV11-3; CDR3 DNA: TGTGCCAGCAGCTTAGATCGGTCCTTCGCGGGTACGCAGTATTTT; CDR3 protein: CASSLDRSFAGTQYF
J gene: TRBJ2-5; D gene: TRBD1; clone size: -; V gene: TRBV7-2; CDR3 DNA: TGTGCCAGCAGCACGCGACAGGGGGCGGGAGAGACCCAGTACTTC; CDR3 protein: CASSTRQGAGETQYF
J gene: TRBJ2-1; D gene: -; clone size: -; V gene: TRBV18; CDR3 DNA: TGTGCCAGCTCACCACCGGAAAGGGGCTACAATGAGCAGTTCTTC; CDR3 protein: CASSPPERGYNEQFF
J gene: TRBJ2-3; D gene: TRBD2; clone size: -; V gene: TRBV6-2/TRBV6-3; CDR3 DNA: TGTGCCAGCAGTTACTCCTATCTAGCGGCTAGCACAGATACGCAGTATTTT; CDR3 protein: CASSYSYLAASTDTQYF
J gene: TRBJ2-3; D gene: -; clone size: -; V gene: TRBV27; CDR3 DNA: TGTGCCAGCAGTCAGACGCGACTAACAGATACGCAGTATTTT; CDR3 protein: CASSQTRLTDTQYF
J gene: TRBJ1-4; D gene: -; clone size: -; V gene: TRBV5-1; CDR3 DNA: TGCGCCAGCAGCCAGGAGGATTCTCGGGAAAAACTGTTTTTT; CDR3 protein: CASSQEDSREKLFF
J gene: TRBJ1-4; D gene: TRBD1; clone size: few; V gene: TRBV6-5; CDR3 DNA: TGTGCCAGCAGTTCTACCGGACAGGTGAAAAATGAAAAACTGTTTTTT; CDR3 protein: CASSSTGQVKNEKLFF
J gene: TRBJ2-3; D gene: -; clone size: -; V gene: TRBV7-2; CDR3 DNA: TGTGCCAGCAGTCGGCGCCCAGGGTTTAGCACAGATACGCAGTATTTT; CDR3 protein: CASSRRPGFSTDTQYF
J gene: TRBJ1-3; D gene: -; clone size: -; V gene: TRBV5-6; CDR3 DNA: TGTGCCAGCAGCTGGACTCCTCAGAGCTCTGGAAACACCATATATTTT; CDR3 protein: CASSWTPQSSGNTIYF
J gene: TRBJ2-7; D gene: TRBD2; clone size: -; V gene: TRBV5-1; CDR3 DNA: TGCGCCAGCAGCTTGGTTAATCCGGGACTAGCGGGGTACGAGCAGTACTTC; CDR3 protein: CASSLVNPGLAGYEQYF
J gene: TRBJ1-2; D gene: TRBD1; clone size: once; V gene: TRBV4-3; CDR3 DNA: TGCGCCAGCAGCCAAGATAGGGGGGCAGGGGGCTATGGCTACACCTTC; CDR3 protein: CASSQDRGAGGYGYTF
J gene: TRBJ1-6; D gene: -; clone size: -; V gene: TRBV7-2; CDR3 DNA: TGTGCCAGCAGGGGGGGACTACGAAATTCACCCCTCCACTTT; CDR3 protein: CASRGGLRNSPLHF
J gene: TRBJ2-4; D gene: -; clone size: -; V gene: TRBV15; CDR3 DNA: TGTGCCACCAGCAGGGCGCGGGACAGCCAGTACTTC; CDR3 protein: CATSRARDSQYF
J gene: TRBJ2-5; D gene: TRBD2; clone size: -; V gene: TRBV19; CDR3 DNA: TGTGCCAGTAGTGACATTAGCGGGAGGTACCAAGAGACCCAGTACTTC; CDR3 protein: CASSDISGRYQETQYF
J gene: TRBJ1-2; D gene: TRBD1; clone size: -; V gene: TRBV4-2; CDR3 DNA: TGTGCCAGCAGCCTACACCGGGACAGGGACATCTATGGCTACACCTTC; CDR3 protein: CASSLHRDRDIYGYTF
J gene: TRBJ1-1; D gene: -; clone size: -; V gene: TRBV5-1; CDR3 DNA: TGCGCCAGCAGCTACTCAGCGATGAACACTGAAGCTTTCTTT; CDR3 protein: CASSYSAMNTEAFF
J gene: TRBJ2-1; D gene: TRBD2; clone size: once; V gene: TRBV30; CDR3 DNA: TGTGCCTGGGATACTAGCGGGAGGGAGGGGTTCTTC; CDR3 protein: CAWDTSGREGFF
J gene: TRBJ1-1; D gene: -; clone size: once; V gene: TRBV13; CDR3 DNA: TGTGCCAGCACTCCGGTTGGGGCGACTGAAGCTTTCTTT; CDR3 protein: CASTPVGATEAFF
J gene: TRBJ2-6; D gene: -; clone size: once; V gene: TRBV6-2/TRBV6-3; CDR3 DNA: TGTGCCAGCAGTTTTCAGTCTGGGGCCAACGTCCTGACTTTC; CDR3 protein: CASSFQSGANVLTF
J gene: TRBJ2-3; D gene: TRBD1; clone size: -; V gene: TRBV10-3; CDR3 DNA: TGTGCCACAAAAGTACAGGGGGAGGGCACAGATACGCAGTATTTT; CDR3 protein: CATKVQGEGTDTQYF
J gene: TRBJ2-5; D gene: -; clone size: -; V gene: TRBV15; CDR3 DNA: TGTGCCACCAGCAACCGACCCCTGGGGTGGTCGACAGTGTGGGAGACCCAGTACTTC; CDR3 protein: CATSNRPLGWSTVWETQYF
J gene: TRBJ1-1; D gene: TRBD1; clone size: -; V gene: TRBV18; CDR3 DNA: TGTGCCAGCTCCCGGACAGGGAGCGACACTGAAGCTTTCTTT; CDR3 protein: CASSRTGSDTEAFF
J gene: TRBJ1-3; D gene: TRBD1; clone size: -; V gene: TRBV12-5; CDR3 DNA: TGTGCTAGTGGCCTACAGGGGCCCGGAAACACCATATATTTT; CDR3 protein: CASGLQGPGNTIYF
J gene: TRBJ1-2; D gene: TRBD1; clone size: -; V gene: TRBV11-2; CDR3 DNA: TGTGCCAGCGCCCCCGACCCGGACAGGCCCTATGGCTACACCTTC; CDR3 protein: CASAPDPDRPYGYTF
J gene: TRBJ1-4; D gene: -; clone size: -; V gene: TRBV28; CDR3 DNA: TGTGCCAGCAGCGCTCACAGGGTTCTAGAACTGTTTTTT; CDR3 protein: CASSAHRVLELFF
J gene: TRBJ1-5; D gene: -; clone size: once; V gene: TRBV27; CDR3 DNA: TGTGCCAGCAGTTTTGGGGCCACAAATCAGCCCCAGCATTTT; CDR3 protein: CASSFGATNQPQHF
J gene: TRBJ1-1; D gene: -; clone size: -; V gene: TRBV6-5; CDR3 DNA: TGTGCCAGCAGCCGGGGGGGGCCCAACACTGAAGCTTTCTTT; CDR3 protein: CASSRGGPNTEAFF
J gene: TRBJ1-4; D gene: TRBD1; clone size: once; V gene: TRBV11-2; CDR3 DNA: TGTGCCAGCAGCTTTGCCGGGACAGACACTAATGAAAAACTGTTTTTT; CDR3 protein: CASSFAGTDTNEKLFF
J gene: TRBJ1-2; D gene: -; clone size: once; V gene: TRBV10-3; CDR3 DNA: TGTGCCATCAGTGATTCTCGCGGGTATTATGGCTACACCTTC; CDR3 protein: CAISDSRGYYGYTF
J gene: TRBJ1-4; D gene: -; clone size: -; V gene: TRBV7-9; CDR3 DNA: TGTGCCAGCAGCGTCCGGGGAAGTCATGAAAAACTGTTTTTT; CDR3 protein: CASSVRGSHEKLFF